This T cell receptor (beta chain) came from a study of vaccination effects on CD4 cells after COVID-19. In the study overall: In culture with 9.5 to 10 IU/ml IL-2 and 8.5 to 10 ug/ml peptides, PBMC were grown at roughly 2 million per well. Study-wide results and limits: By a late point after vaccination, infection- and vaccine-induced clones had shrunk markedly through clonal contraction.

To note about this clone: Its antigen is currently unknown.

The repertoire was sequenced with immunoSEQ multiplex PCR; TCRdb's copy has only in-frame clones and lacks some. Of 70,000 to 85,000 clones in the sample, about 74% were seen once. Culture lasted approximately 10 days before CD4+ T cell isolation. The germline CDR1 and CDR2 sequences are SGHTA and FQGNSA. V was trimmed by 5 bases and J by 4 bases, leaving 17 bases between them. The CDR3 sequence is 16 residues long. This clonotype was obtained from a human donor who received a COVID-19 vaccine. The chain combines TRBV7-2 with TRBJ2-2; D may match TRBD1 or TRBD2 (5 bases each). The material was CD4+ T cells from PBMCs cultured without peptide, obtained before COVID-19 vaccination. The chain's CDR3 is CASSREGQISTGELFF. In DNA, the CDR3 is TGTGCCAGCAGCCGTGAGGGGCAGATAAGCACCGGGGAGCTGTTTTTT.